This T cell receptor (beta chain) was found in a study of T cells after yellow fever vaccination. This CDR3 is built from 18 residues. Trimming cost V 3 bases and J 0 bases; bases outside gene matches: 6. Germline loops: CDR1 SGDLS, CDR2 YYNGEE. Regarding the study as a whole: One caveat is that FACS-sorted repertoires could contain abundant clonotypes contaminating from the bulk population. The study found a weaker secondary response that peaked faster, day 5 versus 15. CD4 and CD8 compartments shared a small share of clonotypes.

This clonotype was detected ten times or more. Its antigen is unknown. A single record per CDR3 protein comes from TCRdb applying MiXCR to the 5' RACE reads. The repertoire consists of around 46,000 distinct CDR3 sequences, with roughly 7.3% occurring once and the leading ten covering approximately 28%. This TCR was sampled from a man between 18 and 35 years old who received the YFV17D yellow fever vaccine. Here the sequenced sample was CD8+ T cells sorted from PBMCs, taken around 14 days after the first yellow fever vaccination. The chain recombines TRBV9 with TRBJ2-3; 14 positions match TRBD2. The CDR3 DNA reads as TGTGCCAGCAGCGCGGGACTAGCGGGGGCCCTTAGCACAGATACGCAGTATTTT. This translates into CASSAGLAGALSTDTQYF.